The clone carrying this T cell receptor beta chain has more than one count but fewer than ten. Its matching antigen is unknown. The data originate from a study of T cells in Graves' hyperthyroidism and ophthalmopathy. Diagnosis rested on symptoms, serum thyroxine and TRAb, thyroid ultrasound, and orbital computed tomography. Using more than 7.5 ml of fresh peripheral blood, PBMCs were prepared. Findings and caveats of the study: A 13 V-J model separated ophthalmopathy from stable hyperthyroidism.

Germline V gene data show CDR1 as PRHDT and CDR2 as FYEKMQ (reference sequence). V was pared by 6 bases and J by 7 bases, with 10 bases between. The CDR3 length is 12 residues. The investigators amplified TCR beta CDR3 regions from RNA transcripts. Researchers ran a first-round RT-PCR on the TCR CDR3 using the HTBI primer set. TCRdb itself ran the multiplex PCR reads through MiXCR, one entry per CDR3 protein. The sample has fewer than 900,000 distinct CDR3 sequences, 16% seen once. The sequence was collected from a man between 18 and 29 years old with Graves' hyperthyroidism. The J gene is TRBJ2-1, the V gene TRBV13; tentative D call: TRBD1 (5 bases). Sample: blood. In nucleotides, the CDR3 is TGTGCCAGCAGTTCAGGGCGAAATGAGCAGTTCTTC. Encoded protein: CASSSGRNEQFF.